These 2 T cell receptor beta chains were all obtained from the same sample, sequenced in a study of shared clonotypes between healthy human individuals. The method was immunoSEQ multiplex PCR; TCRdb's version includes in-frame clones alone and lacks a portion of them. The table shows about 1.1 million clones, with around 82% occurring only once. The specimen was memory CD4+ T cells from PBMCs. Subset in this sample: CD45RA-negative fraction. These receptors were collected from a man between 18 and 29 years old in good health. Some clones in this sample may be carry-over from other donors' samples.

The chain carries TRBV28 and TRBJ2-7; D ambiguous. V was trimmed by 4 bases and J by 2 bases, leaving 15 bases between them. Germline assignment: CDR1 MDHEN and CDR2 SYDVKM. CDR3 length equals 15 residues. The CDR3: CASSSTGAWTYEQYF. Here the CDR3 DNA reads TGTGCCAGCAGTTCAACCGGCGCCTGGACCTACGAGCAGTACTTC.

The chain couples TRBV11-2 to TRBJ2-5; maybe TRBD1 (5 bases). This CDR3 region has 16 residues. Between the trimmed V and J ends, which lost 4 bases and 2 bases, there was a span of 17 bases. Germline V CDR1 and CDR2: SGHAT, FQNNGV. CDR3 amino acids: CASSSGLGPGQETQYF. The CDR3 DNA sequence: TGTGCCAGCAGCTCAGGGTTAGGGCCAGGTCAAGAGACCCAGTACTTC.